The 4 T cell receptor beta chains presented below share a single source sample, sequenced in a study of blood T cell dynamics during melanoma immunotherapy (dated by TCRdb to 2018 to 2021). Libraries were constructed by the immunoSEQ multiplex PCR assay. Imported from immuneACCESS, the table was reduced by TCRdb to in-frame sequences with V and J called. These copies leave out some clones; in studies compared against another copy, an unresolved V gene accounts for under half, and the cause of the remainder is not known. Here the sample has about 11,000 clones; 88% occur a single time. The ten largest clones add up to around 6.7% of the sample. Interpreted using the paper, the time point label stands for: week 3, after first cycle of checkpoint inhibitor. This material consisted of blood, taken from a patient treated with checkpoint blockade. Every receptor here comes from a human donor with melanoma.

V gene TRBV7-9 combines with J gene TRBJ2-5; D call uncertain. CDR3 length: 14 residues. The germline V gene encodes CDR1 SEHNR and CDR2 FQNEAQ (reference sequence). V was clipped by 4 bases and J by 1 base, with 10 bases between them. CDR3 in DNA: TGTGCCAGCAGCTCGTTGGGCTTCCAAGAGACCCAGTACTTC. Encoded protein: CASSSLGFQETQYF. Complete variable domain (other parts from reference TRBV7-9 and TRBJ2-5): DTGVSQNPRHKITKRGQNVTFRCDPISEHNRLYWYRQTLGQGPEFLTYFQNEAQLEKSRLLSDRFSAERPKGSFSTLEIQRTEQGDSAMYLCASSSLGFQETQYFGPGTRLLVL.

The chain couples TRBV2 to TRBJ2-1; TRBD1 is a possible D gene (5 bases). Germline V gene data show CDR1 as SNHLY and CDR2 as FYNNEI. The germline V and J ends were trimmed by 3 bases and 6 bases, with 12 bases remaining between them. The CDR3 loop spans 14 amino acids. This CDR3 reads CASSEPTETNEQFF. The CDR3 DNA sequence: TGTGCCAGCAGTGAGCCGACAGAGACCAATGAGCAGTTCTTC.

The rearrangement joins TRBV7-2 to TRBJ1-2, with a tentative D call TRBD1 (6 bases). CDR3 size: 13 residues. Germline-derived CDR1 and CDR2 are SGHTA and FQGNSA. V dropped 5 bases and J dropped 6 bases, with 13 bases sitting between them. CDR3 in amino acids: CASSVRRGDGYTF. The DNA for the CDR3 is TGTGCCAGCAGCGTACGGAGGGGGGATGGCTACACCTTC.

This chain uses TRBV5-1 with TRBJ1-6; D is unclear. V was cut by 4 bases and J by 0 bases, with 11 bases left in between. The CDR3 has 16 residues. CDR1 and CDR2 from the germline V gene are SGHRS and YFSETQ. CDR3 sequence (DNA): TGCGCCAGCAGCCCACTAGGGAGCTCCTATAATTCACCCCTCCACTTT. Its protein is CASSPLGSSYNSPLHF.